This is a list of T cell receptor beta chains from one sample in a study of Ad26.COV2.S vaccination and SARS-CoV-2 variants. Clones were sequenced by immunoSEQ multiplex PCR, and TCRdb holds only the in-frame ones, with some missing. The data hold 300,000 to 400,000 clones, with about 85% observed a single time. Sample: peripheral blood, taken in a trial of Ad26.COV2.S vaccine versus placebo. The receptors stem from a person between 18 and 65 years old who received the Ad26.COV2.S COVID-19 vaccine or a placebo. The CDR3 runs from the conserved cysteine through the conserved F or W. The order of the fields is V gene, D gene, clone size, J gene, CDR3 DNA, CDR3 protein. D genes are given only for firm matches. The listing skips clone size in some rows; elsewhere it reads once, few, many or a size class.

v_call: TRBV18; d_call: TRBD2; clone_size: NA; j_call: TRBJ2-3; cdr3_nt: TGTGCCAGCTCCTCTAGCGGGGGGGCAAGCACAGATACGCAGTATTTT; cdr3_aa: CASSSSGGASTDTQYF
v_call: TRBV2; d_call: TRBD1; clone_size: NA; j_call: TRBJ1-1; cdr3_nt: TGTGCCAGCAGTATTGACAGGGGTGACACTGAAGCTTTCTTT; cdr3_aa: CASSIDRGDTEAFF
v_call: TRBV7-2; d_call: NA; clone_size: NA; j_call: TRBJ2-3; cdr3_nt: TGTGCCAGCAGCTTAAGCGGGCACGCCACAGATACGCAGTATTTT; cdr3_aa: CASSLSGHATDTQYF
v_call: TRBV7-3; d_call: TRBD1; clone_size: NA; j_call: TRBJ2-3; cdr3_nt: TGTGCCAGCAGCTCGACCGGGACAGGGGGCTTCACAGATACGCAGTATTTT; cdr3_aa: CASSSTGTGGFTDTQYF
v_call: TRBV2; d_call: TRBD1; clone_size: few; j_call: TRBJ1-6; cdr3_nt: TGTGCCAGCAGCGCTACTGGTATAGTGGGACAGGGGGATTCACCCCTCCACTTT; cdr3_aa: CASSATGIVGQGDSPLHF
v_call: TRBV3-1/TRBV3-2; d_call: NA; clone_size: NA; j_call: TRBJ2-2; cdr3_nt: TGTGCCAGCAGCCAAGGGGCAGCGAGGACCGGGGAGCTGTTTTTT; cdr3_aa: CASSQGAARTGELFF
v_call: TRBV20-1; d_call: NA; clone_size: NA; j_call: TRBJ1-5; cdr3_nt: TGCAGTGCTGGGGGGTATCAGCCCCAGCATTTT; cdr3_aa: CSAGGYQPQHF
v_call: TRBV30; d_call: NA; clone_size: NA; j_call: TRBJ2-2; cdr3_nt: TGTGCCTGGAGTGGCTTTTGGGGAGGGGAGCTGTTTTTT; cdr3_aa: CAWSGFWGGELFF
v_call: TRBV7-2; d_call: NA; clone_size: NA; j_call: TRBJ2-1; cdr3_nt: TGTGCCAGCAGCTTACGCGGGACTCGCGTTCGGGAGCAGTTCTTC; cdr3_aa: CASSLRGTRVREQFF
v_call: TRBV7-2; d_call: NA; clone_size: NA; j_call: TRBJ1-5; cdr3_nt: TGTGCCAGCAGCCACACGGGAGGGCCGGGCCAGCCCCAGCATTTT; cdr3_aa: CASSHTGGPGQPQHF
v_call: TRBV28; d_call: TRBD1; clone_size: NA; j_call: TRBJ2-7; cdr3_nt: TGTGCCAGCACTCCCAGCGGACAGGGGATCCACGAGCAGTACTTC; cdr3_aa: CASTPSGQGIHEQYF
v_call: TRBV5-4; d_call: NA; clone_size: NA; j_call: TRBJ1-2; cdr3_nt: TGTGCCAGCAGCATCCCCGGGCCGGGGGTGTTTGGCTACACCTTC; cdr3_aa: CASSIPGPGVFGYTF
v_call: TRBV6-5; d_call: NA; clone_size: NA; j_call: TRBJ1-1; cdr3_nt: TGTGCCAGCAGGGGACAAGGGGCGATGAACACTGAAGCTTTCTTT; cdr3_aa: CASRGQGAMNTEAFF
v_call: TRBV5-4; d_call: TRBD1; clone_size: NA; j_call: TRBJ1-1; cdr3_nt: TGTGCCAGCAGCTTGAGGGGGCTGGTCACTGAAGCTTTCTTT; cdr3_aa: CASSLRGLVTEAFF
v_call: TRBV7-7; d_call: NA; clone_size: once; j_call: TRBJ2-3; cdr3_nt: TGTGCTAGCAGCTTAGTTGACACATCGACGCAGTATTTT; cdr3_aa: CASSLVDTSTQYF
v_call: TRBV18; d_call: NA; clone_size: NA; j_call: TRBJ1-2; cdr3_nt: TGTGCCAGCTCACCCCCGACTTCCGGGGACTATGGCTACACCTTC; cdr3_aa: CASSPPTSGDYGYTF
v_call: TRBV3-1/TRBV3-2; d_call: NA; clone_size: NA; j_call: TRBJ1-1; cdr3_nt: TGTGCCAGCACCCAAAGAGGGGCGAACACTGAAGCTTTCTTT; cdr3_aa: CASTQRGANTEAFF
v_call: TRBV19; d_call: TRBD1; clone_size: NA; j_call: TRBJ2-1; cdr3_nt: TGTGCCAGTAGTATGCTACCCGGGACAGGTTACAATGAGCAGTTCTTC; cdr3_aa: CASSMLPGTGYNEQFF
v_call: TRBV2; d_call: NA; clone_size: NA; j_call: TRBJ2-2; cdr3_nt: TGTGCCAGCAGTGTAAGGGGTTCCGGGGAGCTGTTTTTT; cdr3_aa: CASSVRGSGELFF
v_call: TRBV19; d_call: NA; clone_size: few; j_call: TRBJ2-3; cdr3_nt: TGTGCCAGTAGTATGGCTGGGATCGGGGGGCGGGTCGGAGCAGATACGCAGTATTTT; cdr3_aa: CASSMAGIGGRVGADTQYF
v_call: TRBV5-8; d_call: NA; clone_size: NA; j_call: TRBJ1-4; cdr3_nt: TGTGCCAGCAGCTTGGCCACCTTCGGTAATGAAAAACTGTTTTTT; cdr3_aa: CASSLATFGNEKLFF
v_call: TRBV9; d_call: NA; clone_size: NA; j_call: TRBJ2-7; cdr3_nt: TGTGCCAGCAGCCCCTCTTCCTCACGAGGAGGCGAGCAGTACTTC; cdr3_aa: CASSPSSSRGGEQYF
v_call: TRBV7-9; d_call: NA; clone_size: NA; j_call: TRBJ1-1; cdr3_nt: TGTGCCAGCAACGAACTGAACACTGAAGCTTTCTTT; cdr3_aa: CASNELNTEAFF
v_call: TRBV28; d_call: TRBD1; clone_size: NA; j_call: TRBJ2-7; cdr3_nt: TGTGCCAGCAGTGACACCGGGACAGGGTCTCACGAGCAGTACTTC; cdr3_aa: CASSDTGTGSHEQYF
v_call: TRBV6-4; d_call: NA; clone_size: medium-sized; j_call: TRBJ2-3; cdr3_nt: TGTGCCAGCAGTGAGGAGGGCAGACCCACAGATACGCAGTATTTT; cdr3_aa: CASSEEGRPTDTQYF
v_call: TRBV19; d_call: NA; clone_size: NA; j_call: TRBJ1-1; cdr3_nt: TGTGCCAGTAGTATTAGGGGAAACACTGAAGCTTTCTTT; cdr3_aa: CASSIRGNTEAFF
v_call: TRBV9; d_call: NA; clone_size: NA; j_call: TRBJ2-2; cdr3_nt: TGTGCCAGCAGCCTCATTTGGGACACGCACACCGGGGAGCTGTTTTTT; cdr3_aa: CASSLIWDTHTGELFF
v_call: TRBV19; d_call: NA; clone_size: NA; j_call: TRBJ2-1; cdr3_nt: TGTGCCAGTAGTTTCGACAGGAACTCCTACAATGAGCAGTTCTTC; cdr3_aa: CASSFDRNSYNEQFF
v_call: TRBV6-6; d_call: TRBD1; clone_size: NA; j_call: TRBJ1-4; cdr3_nt: TGTGCCAGCAACAATAGAGGGACAGGGGACGAAAAACTGTTTTTT; cdr3_aa: CASNNRGTGDEKLFF
v_call: TRBV10-3; d_call: TRBD1; clone_size: NA; j_call: TRBJ1-1; cdr3_nt: TGTGCCATCAGGCCCGGGACAGGGGGCTCGACTGAAGCTTTCTTT; cdr3_aa: CAIRPGTGGSTEAFF
v_call: TRBV2; d_call: NA; clone_size: NA; j_call: TRBJ1-2; cdr3_nt: TGTGCCAGCAGTTGGGCGGCAACTAACTATGGCTACACCTTC; cdr3_aa: CASSWAATNYGYTF
v_call: TRBV19; d_call: NA; clone_size: NA; j_call: TRBJ2-2; cdr3_nt: TGTGCCAGTAGTATCGGGCTATCGAACACCGGGGAGCTGTTTTTT; cdr3_aa: CASSIGLSNTGELFF